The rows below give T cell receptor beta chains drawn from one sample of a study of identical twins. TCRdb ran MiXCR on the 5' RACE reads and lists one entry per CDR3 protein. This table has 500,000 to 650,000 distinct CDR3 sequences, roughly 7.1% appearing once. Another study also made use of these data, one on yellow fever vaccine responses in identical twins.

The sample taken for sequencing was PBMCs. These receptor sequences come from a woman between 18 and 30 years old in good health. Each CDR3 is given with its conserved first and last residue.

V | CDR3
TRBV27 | CASARGNTEAFF
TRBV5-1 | CASSLGQVREKLFF
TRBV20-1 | CSARDRGQNRLLNQPQHF
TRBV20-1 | CSAAKGGAQYF
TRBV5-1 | CASSSGPRRSTDTQYF
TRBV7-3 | CASSRDPAYEQYF
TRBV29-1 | CSVGGTSEYNEQFF
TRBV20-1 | CSARVNGGELFF
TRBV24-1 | CATSDGGQPVYEQYF
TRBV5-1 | CASSLDGRGGYEQYF
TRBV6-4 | CASSDGQGTGNEQFF
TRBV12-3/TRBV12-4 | CASSLTPTGGDQPQHF
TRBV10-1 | CASRASGANNEQFF
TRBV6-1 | CASRPGLLYNEQFF
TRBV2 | CASSVLDGGSSYNEQFF
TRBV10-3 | CAISGSGNSNTGELFF
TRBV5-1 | CASSLTGGDIETQYF
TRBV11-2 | CASSLISTGGDSGANVLTF
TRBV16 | CASSRPDQPQHF
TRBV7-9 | CASSPGQSRSYNEQFF
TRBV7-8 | CASSPGGHTEAFF
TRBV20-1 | CSARDSGTVNTEAFF
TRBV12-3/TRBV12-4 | CASSWVFLSTEAFF
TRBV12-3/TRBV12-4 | CASSLGEGQASHF
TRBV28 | CASSTSGTEKYNEQFF
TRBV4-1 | CASSQGLGELYGYTF
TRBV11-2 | CASSITGGSIAFF
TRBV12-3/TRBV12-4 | CASSFQGAYNEQFF
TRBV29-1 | CSVQGVGSHTDTQYF
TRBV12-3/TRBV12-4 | CASSLGLAGGSHEQFF
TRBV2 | CASKGQINTEAFF
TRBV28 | CASTLQGARYEQYF
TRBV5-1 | CASSLRLKEGGKETQYF
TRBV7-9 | CASSPPGSSTDTQYF
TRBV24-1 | CATSDLSPNRDRNYNEQFF
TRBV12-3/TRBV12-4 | CASSRLAGMSEQYF
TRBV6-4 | CASSAGLSGELFF
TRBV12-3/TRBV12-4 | CARGAYRGSTEAFF